This T cell receptor beta chain was sequenced for a study of OX40 agonist ivuxolimab in advanced cancers. Looking at the study overall: Checkpoint inhibitors had been given previously to under 50% of patients.

The method was immunoSEQ multiplex PCR; TCRdb's version includes in-frame clones alone and lacks a portion of them. Among some 95,000 clones listed, roughly 94% were seen once. Per the germline V gene, CDR1 is GTSNPN and CDR2 is SVGIG (reference sequence). Trimming pared 0 bases from V and 4 bases from J, leaving 10 bases between. The CDR3 covers 15 residues. This TCR came from an adult with an advanced solid tumor such as melanoma, head and neck, liver or kidney cancer. This sequence joins TRBV30 and TRBJ2-6; a possible D gene is TRBD1 (5 bases). The sequences come from CD4+ or CD8+ T cells sorted from blood, collected in a trial of the OX40 agonist ivuxolimab. As DNA, the CDR3 is TGTGCCTGGAGTGTAAAAGGGGCCGGGGCCAACGTCCTGACTTTC. Protein sequence: CAWSVKGAGANVLTF. Supplemented by reference TRBV30 and TRBJ2-6, the full variable domain reads SQTIHQWPATLVQPVGSPLSLECTVEGTSNPNLYWYRQAAGRGLQLLFYSVGIGQISSEVPQNLSASRPQDRQFILSSKKLLLSDSGFYLCAWSVKGAGANVLTFGAGSRLTVL.